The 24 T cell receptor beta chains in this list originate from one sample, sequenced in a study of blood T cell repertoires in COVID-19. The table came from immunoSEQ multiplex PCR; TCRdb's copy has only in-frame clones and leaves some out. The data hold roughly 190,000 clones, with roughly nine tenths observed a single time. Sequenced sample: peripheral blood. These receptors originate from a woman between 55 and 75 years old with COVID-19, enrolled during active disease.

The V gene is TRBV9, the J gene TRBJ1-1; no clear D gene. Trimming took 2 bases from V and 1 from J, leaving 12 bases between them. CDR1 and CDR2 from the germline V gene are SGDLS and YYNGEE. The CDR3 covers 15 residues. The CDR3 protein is CASSVGRATNTEAFF. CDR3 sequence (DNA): TGTGCCAGCAGCGTGGGGAGGGCCACGAACACTGAAGCTTTCTTT.

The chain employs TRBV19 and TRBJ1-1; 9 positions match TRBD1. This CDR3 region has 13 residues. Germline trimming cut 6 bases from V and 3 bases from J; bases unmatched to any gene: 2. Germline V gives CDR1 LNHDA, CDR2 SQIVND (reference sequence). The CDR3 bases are TGTGCCAGTAGCTGGACAGGGGACACTGAAGCTTTCTTT. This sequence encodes CASSWTGDTEAFF.

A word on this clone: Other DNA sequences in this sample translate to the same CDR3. CDR3 sequence (DNA): TGCAGTGCCAGTAAGGGGGACACTGAAGCTTTCTTT. It codes for CSASKGDTEAFF. The rearrangement joins TRBV20-1 to TRBJ1-1; weak D call: TRBD1 (6 bases). V was pared by 6 bases and J by 3 bases, with 11 bases between. CDR3 size: 12 residues. Germline loops: CDR1 DFQATT, CDR2 SNEGSKA (reference sequence).

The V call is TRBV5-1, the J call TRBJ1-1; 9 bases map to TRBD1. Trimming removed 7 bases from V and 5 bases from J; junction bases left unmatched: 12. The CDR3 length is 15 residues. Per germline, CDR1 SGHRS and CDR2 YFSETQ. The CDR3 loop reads CASSSQGQGRTEAFF. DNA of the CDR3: TGCGCCAGCTCTAGCCAAGGACAGGGGAGGACTGAAGCTTTCTTT.

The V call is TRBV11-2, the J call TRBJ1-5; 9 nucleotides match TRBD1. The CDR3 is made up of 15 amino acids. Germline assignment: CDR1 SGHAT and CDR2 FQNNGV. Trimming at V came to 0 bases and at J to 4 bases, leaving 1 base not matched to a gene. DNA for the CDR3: TGTGCCAGCAGCTTAGATGGGACAGGGAATCAGCCCCAGCATTTT. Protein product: CASSLDGTGNQPQHF.

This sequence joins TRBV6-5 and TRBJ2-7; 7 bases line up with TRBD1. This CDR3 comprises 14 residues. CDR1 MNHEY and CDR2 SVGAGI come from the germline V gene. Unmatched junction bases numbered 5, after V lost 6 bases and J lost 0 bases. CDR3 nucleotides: TGTGCCAGCAGGCCGGGACAGAGCTCCTACGAGCAGTACTTC. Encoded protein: CASRPGQSSYEQYF.

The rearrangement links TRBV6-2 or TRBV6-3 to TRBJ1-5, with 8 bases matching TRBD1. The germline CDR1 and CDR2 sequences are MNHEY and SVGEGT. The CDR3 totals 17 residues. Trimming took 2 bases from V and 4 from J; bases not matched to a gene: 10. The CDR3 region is CASSYPGQGIRNQPQHF. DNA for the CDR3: TGTGCCAGCAGTTACCCCGGACAGGGAATTAGGAATCAGCCCCAGCATTTT.

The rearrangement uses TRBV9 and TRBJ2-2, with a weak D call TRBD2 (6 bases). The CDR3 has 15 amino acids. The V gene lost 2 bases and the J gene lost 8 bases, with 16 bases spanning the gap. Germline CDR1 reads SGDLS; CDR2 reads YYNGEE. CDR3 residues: CASSVTLGGGGELFF. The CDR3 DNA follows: TGTGCCAGCAGCGTCACCTTGGGCGGAGGGGGGGAGCTGTTTTTT.

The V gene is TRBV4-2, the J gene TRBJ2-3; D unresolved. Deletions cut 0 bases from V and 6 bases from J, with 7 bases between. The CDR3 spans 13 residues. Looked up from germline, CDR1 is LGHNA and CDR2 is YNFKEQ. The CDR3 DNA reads TGTGCCAGCAGCCAAGATAAGCCGGATACGCAGTATTTT. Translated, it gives CASSQDKPDTQYF.

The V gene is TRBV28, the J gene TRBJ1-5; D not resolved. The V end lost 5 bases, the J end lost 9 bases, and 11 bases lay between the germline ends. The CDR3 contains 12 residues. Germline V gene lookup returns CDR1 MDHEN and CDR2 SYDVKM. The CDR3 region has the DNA TGTGCCAGCAGTGCCGGGAAGAGGCCCCAGCATTTT. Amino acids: CASSAGKRPQHF.

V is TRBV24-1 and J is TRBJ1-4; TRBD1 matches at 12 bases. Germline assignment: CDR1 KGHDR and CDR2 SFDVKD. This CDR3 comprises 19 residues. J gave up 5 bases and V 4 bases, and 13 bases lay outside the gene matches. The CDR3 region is CATSDPLGTGGESNEKLFF. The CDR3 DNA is TGTGCCACCAGTGACCCGCTAGGGACAGGGGGCGAATCCAATGAAAAACTGTTTTTT.

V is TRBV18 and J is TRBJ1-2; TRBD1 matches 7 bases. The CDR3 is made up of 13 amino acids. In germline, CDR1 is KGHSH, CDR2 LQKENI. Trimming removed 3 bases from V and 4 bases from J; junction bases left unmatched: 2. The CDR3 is CASSPRDSYGYTF. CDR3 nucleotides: TGTGCCAGCTCACCCCGGGACAGCTATGGCTACACCTTC.

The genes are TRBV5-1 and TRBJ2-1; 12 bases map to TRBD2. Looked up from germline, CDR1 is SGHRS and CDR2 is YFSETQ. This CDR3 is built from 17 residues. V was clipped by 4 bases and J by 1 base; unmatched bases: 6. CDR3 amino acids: CASSPGLAGLSYNEQFF. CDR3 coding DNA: TGCGCCAGCAGCCCTGGACTAGCGGGGCTATCCTACAATGAGCAGTTCTTC.

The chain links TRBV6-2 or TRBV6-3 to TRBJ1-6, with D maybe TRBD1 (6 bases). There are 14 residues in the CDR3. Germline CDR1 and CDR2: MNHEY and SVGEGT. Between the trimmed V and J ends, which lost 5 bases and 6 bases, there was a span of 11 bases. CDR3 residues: CASSLGTPNSPLHF. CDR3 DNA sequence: TGTGCCAGCAGTCTCGGGACACCTAATTCACCCCTCCACTTT.

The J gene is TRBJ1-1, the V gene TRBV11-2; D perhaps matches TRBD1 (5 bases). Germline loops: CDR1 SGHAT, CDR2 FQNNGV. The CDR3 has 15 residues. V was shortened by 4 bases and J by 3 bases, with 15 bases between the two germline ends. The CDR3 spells CASSSRTGEDTEAFF. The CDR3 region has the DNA TGTGCCAGCAGCTCTCGGACGGGGGAGGACACTGAAGCTTTCTTT.

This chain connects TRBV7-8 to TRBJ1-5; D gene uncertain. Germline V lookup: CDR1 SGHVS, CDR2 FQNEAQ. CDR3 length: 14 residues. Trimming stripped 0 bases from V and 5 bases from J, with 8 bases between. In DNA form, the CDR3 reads TGTGCCAGCAGCTTAGCCCAGGTCGATCAGCCCCAGCATTTT. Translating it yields CASSLAQVDQPQHF.

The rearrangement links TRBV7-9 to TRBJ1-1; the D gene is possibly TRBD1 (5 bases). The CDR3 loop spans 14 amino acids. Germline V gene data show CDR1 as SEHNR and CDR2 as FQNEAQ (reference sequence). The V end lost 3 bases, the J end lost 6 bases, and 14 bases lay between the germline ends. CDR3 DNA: TGTGCCAGCAGCTTTTGGGGGGACCATGCTGAAGCTTTCTTT. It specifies CASSFWGDHAEAFF.

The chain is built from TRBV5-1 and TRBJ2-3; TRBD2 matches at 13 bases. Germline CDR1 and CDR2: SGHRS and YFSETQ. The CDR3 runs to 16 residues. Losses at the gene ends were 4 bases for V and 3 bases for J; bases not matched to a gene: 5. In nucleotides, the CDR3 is TGCGCCAGCAGCATAGGACTAGCGGGAGCAACAGATACGCAGTATTTT. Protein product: CASSIGLAGATDTQYF.

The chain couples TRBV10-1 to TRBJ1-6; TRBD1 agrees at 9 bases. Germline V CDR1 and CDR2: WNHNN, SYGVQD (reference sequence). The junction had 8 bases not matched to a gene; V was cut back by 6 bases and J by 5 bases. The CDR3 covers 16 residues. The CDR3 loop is CASRASGTGNNSPLHF. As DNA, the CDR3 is TGCGCCAGCAGAGCCTCCGGGACAGGGAATAATTCACCCCTCCACTTT.

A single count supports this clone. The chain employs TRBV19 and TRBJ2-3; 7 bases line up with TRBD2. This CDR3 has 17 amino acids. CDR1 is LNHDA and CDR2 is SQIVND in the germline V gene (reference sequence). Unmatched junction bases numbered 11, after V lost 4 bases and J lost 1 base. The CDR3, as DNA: TGTGCCAGTAGTAACGATCGACTAGCTATGGGCACAGATACGCAGTATTTT. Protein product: CASSNDRLAMGTDTQYF.

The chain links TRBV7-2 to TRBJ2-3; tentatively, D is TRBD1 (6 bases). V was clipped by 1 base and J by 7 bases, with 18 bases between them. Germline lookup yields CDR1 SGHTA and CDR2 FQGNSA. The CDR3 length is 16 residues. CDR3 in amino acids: CASSLDGQGWRNTQYF. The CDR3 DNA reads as TGTGCCAGCAGCTTAGACGGGCAGGGGTGGCGGAATACGCAGTATTTT.

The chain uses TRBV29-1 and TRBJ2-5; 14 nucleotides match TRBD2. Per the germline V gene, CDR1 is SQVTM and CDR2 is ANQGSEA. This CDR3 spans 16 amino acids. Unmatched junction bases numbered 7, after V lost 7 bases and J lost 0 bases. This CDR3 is CSARLAGGMYQETQYF. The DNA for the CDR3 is TGCAGCGCGCGACTAGCGGGAGGGATGTACCAAGAGACCCAGTACTTC.

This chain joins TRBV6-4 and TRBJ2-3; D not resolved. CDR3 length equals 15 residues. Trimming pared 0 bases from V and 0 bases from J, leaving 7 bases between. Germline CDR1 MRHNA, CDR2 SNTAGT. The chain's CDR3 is CASSDSGESTDTQYF. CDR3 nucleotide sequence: TGTGCCAGCAGTGACTCGGGCGAAAGCACAGATACGCAGTATTTT.

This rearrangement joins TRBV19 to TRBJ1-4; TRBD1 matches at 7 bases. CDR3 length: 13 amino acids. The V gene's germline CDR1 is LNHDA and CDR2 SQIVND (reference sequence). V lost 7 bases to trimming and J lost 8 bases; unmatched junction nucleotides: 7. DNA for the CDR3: TGTGCCAGTATCCGGGACAGCTCCGAAAAACTGTTTTTT. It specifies CASIRDSSEKLFF.